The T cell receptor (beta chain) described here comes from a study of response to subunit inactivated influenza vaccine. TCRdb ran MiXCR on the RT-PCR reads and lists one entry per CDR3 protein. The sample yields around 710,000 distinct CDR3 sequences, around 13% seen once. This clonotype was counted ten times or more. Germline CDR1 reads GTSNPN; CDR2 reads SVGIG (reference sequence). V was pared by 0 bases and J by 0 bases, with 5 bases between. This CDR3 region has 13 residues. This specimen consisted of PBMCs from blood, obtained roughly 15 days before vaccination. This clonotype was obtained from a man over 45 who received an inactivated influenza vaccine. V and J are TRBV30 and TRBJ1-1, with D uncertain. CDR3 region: CAWSVGMNTEAFF. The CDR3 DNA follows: TGTGCCTGGAGTGTAGGGATGAACACTGAAGCTTTCTTT.